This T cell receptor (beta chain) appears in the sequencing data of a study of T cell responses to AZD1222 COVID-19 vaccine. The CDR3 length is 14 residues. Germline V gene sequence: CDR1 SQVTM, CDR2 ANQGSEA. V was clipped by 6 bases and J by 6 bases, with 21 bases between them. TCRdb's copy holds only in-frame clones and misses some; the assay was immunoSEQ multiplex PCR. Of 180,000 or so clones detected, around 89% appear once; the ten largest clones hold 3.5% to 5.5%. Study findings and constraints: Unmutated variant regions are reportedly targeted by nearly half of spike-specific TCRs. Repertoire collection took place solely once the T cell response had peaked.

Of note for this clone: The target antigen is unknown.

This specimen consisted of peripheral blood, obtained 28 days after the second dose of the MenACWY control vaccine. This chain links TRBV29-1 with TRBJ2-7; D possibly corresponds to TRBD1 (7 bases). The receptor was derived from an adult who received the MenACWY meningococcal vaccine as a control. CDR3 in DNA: TGCAGCGTCGCCCTAGACAGGGAGGTCCGCGAGCAGTACTTC. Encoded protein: CSVALDREVREQYF.